One sample yielded the 10 T cell receptor beta chains listed below, sequenced in a study of blood T cell repertoires in COVID-19 (dated by TCRdb to the early 2020s). The receptor library was made with the immunoSEQ multiplex PCR assay. Drawn from immuneACCESS, this table holds only the in-frame rearrangements with V and J called that TCRdb kept. Clones are partly lost; checked studies trace under half to an unresolved V gene and leave the rest unexplained. This sample holds about 170,000 clones; 87% were observed only once. 3.7% of the sample is in the top ten clones. Input material: peripheral blood. The receptors here all came from a man aged 18 to 30 with active or convalescent COVID-19.

The chain combines TRBV11-2 with TRBJ1-1; D unresolved. The ends were cut back, 1 base at V and 0 bases at J, with 9 bases in the middle. The germline V gene has CDR1 SGHAT and CDR2 FQNNGV. The CDR3 consists of 15 residues. The CDR3 here is CASSLGPLLNTEAFF. The CDR3 bases are TGTGCCAGCAGCTTAGGTCCGCTACTGAACACTGAAGCTTTCTTT.

The gene calls are TRBV7-8 and TRBJ2-2, with TRBD1 identical over 12 bases. The CDR3 is made up of 18 amino acids. The ends lost 4 bases at V and 6 bases at J; junction bases unmatched: 12. In germline, CDR1 is SGHVS, CDR2 FQNEAQ. CDR3 DNA sequence: TGTGCCAGCAGCTCGACGAGGGACAGGGGGCTTCGATCCGGGGAGCTGTTTTTT. It encodes CASSSTRDRGLRSGELFF.

The V and J genes are TRBV4-1 and TRBJ1-3, with unresolved D. The V gene's germline CDR1 is MGHRA and CDR2 YSYEKL. V was pared by 4 bases and J by 0 bases, with 7 bases between. The CDR3 is 14 amino acids. CDR3 loop: CASSPGSSGNTIYF. The CDR3 region has the DNA TGCGCCAGCAGCCCAGGAAGCTCTGGAAACACCATATATTTT.

The J gene is TRBJ1-2, the V gene TRBV14; D not certain. This CDR3 has 13 residues. The V gene's germline CDR1 is SGHDN and CDR2 FVKESK. V shed 3 bases and J shed 7 bases, with 12 bases lying between them. DNA of the CDR3: TGTGCCAGCAGCCAGGTCGGGGTAGGTGGCTACACCTTC. Encoded protein: CASSQVGVGGYTF.

This clone was seen a handful of times. The chain couples TRBV6-1 to TRBJ2-7; D remains unclear. With 3 bases removed from V and 3 bases from J, the gap between germline ends came to 3 bases. Germline CDR1 reads MNHNS; CDR2 reads SASEGT. The CDR3 is 11 residues long. The CDR3 here is CASSDSYEQYF. The DNA of the CDR3 is TGTGCCAGCAGTGACAGCTACGAGCAGTACTTC.

This clone has only one observation. The chain has TRBV19 and TRBJ2-7; 10 bases match TRBD2. Germline values: CDR1 LNHDA, CDR2 SQIVND (reference sequence). This CDR3 has 13 residues. The junction had 2 bases not matched to a gene; V was cut back by 6 bases and J by 3 bases. For the CDR3, the DNA is TGTGCCAGTAGCCTAGCGGGGGTCTACGAGCAGTACTTC. It specifies CASSLAGVYEQYF. The full variable domain, in which reference TRBV19 and TRBJ2-7 provide the parts outside the CDR3, is DGGITQSPKYLFRKEGQNVTLSCEQNLNHDAMYWYRQDPGQGLRLIYYSQIVNDFQKGDIAEGYSVSREKKESFPLTVTSAQKNPTAFYLCASSLAGVYEQYFGPGTRLTVT.

V gene TRBV24-1 combines with J gene TRBJ2-1, with TRBD2 matching over 12 bases. The CDR3 totals 17 residues. Germline V gene data show CDR1 as KGHDR and CDR2 as SFDVKD. J was trimmed by 9 bases and V by 4 bases; bases with no gene match: 12. The CDR3 protein is CATSDPTTSGSRGEQFF. The CDR3, as DNA: TGTGCCACCAGTGACCCGACGACTAGCGGGAGTCGAGGTGAGCAGTTCTTC.

V usage is TRBV6-5 and J usage is TRBJ2-1, with D perhaps TRBD2 (7 bases). The V end was cut by 0 bases, the J end by 2 bases, with 11 bases between. Germline V gene data show CDR1 as MNHEY and CDR2 as SVGAGI. CDR3 length equals 16 residues. The CDR3 spells CASSYSGGAPYNEQFF. For the CDR3, the DNA is TGTGCCAGCAGTTACTCGGGGGGGGCTCCCTACAATGAGCAGTTCTTC.

This clone was seen just once. The chain employs TRBV3-1 (or the pseudogene TRBV3-2) and TRBJ2-1; 8 bases are shared with TRBD1. CDR1 LGHDT and CDR2 YNNKEL come from the germline V gene (reference sequence). Trimming took 6 bases from V and 0 from J; bases not matched to a gene: 7. The CDR3 totals 16 residues. The CDR3 bases are TGTGCCAGCAGAAAGAGACAGGGGAGCTCCTACAATGAGCAGTTCTTC. This codes for CASRKRQGSSYNEQFF.

The chain links TRBV11-3 to TRBJ2-7, with D perhaps matching TRBD2 (5 bases). The CDR3 is 12 amino acids. V was shortened by 5 bases and J by 4 bases, with 9 bases between the two germline ends. CDR1 is SGHNT and CDR2 is YENEEA in the germline V gene. The CDR3, as DNA: TGTGCCAGCAGCATCCGGGGTTACGAGCAGTACTTC. Amino acid sequence: CASSIRGYEQYF.